This T cell receptor (beta chain) was documented in a study of cytomegalovirus exposure and HLA in healthy donors. Study-wide results and limits: The sole available immune exposure information was CMV serostatus. High specificity and sensitivity for cytomegalovirus status were reported for the classifier.

This CDR3 is built from 16 residues. Germline V gene data show CDR1 as SGHKS and CDR2 as YYEKEE (reference sequence). Trimming shortened V by 1 base and J by 2 bases, and 13 bases separated the two germline ends. 13 Jbeta primers and 60 Vbeta primers were used for the PCR. This table comes from immunoSEQ multiplex PCR, and its TCRdb copy is limited to in-frame clones, with some not included. The sample lists tens of thousands of clones, approximately 80% occurring once. On this clone: The target antigen is unknown.

This clonotype was obtained from a man aged 50-59 years in good health and CMV-seronegative. Material: PBMCs. The chain employs TRBV5-5 and TRBJ2-1, with a possible D match to TRBD1 (6 bases). The CDR3 region has the DNA TGTGCCAGCAGCTTGAGGGGGTGGGGCGCCTACAATGAGCAGTTCTTC. Translating gives CASSLRGWGAYNEQFF. The whole variable domain, filled in from reference TRBV5-5 and TRBJ2-1, reads DAGVTQSPTHLIKTRGQQVTLRCSPISGHKSVSWYQQVLGQGPQFIFQYYEKEERGRGNFPDRFSARQFPNYSSELNVNALLLGDSALYLCASSLRGWGAYNEQFFGPGTRLTVL.